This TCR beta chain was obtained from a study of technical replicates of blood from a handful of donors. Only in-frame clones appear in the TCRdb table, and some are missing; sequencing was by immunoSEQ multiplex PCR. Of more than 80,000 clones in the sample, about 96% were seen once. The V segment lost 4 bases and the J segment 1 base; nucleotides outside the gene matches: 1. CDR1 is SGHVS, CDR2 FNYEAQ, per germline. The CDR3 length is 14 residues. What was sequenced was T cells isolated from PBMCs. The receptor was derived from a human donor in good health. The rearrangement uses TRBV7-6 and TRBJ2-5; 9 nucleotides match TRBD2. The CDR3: CASSSTSGQETQYF. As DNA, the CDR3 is TGTGCCAGCAGCTCGACTAGCGGCCAAGAGACCCAGTACTTC.